This T cell receptor beta chain was profiled in a study of shared clonotypes between healthy human individuals. J lost 4 bases, V lost 7 bases, and 10 bases had no gene match. CDR3 length: 14 residues. Germline V gene sequence: CDR1 MDHEN, CDR2 SYDVKM. The data were produced by immunoSEQ multiplex PCR, yet TCRdb's version contains in-frame clones alone and is incomplete. The table shows over a million clones, with over 95% occurring only once. CD4+ cell separation produced CD45RA+ naive and CD45RA-negative memory subsets. The sequence was collected from a man aged 25-45 years in good health. Sequenced material: naive CD4+ T cells sorted from blood. Subset denoted: CD45RA+ positively selected. The chain is built from TRBV28 and TRBJ2-7; 7 nucleotides match TRBD1. The CDR3 reads CASNKRGRLYEQYF. In DNA form, the CDR3 reads TGTGCCAGCAACAAAAGGGGGCGCCTATACGAGCAGTACTTC. The entire variable domain, with the rest obtained from reference TRBV28 and TRBJ2-7, is as follows: DVKVTQSSRYLVKRTGEKVFLECVQDMDHENMFWYRQDPGLGLRLIYFSYDVKMKEKGDIPEGYSVSREKKERFSLILESASTNQTSMYLCASNKRGRLYEQYFGPGTRLTVT.